These 6 T cell receptor beta chains share one sample of origin, sequenced in a study of T cells in localized non-small cell lung cancer. The assay was immunoSEQ multiplex PCR, and TCRdb's table has in-frame clones only and misses some. Of approximately 83,000 clones in the sample, approximately 91% are singletons; the top ten hold approximately 4%. The sequences come from PBMCs, collected before any cancer treatment. Source of these receptors: a woman aged 35 to 70 with stage II squamous cell lung carcinoma.

The chain carries TRBV5-6 and TRBJ2-1; 8 bases agree with TRBD2. There are 16 residues in the CDR3. Germline lookup yields CDR1 SGHDT and CDR2 YYEEEE. V shed 3 bases, J shed 2 bases, and the junction held 7 bases outside the gene matches. The CDR3 protein is CASSSWTSITYNEQFF. CDR3 sequence (DNA): TGTGCCAGCAGCTCATGGACTAGCATAACCTACAATGAGCAGTTCTTC.

This clone occurred a few times. Other DNA variants within this sample encode the same CDR3. This chain links TRBV20-1 with TRBJ1-1, with D unresolved. This CDR3 comprises 11 residues. Germline CDR1 reads DFQATT; CDR2 reads SNEGSKA (reference sequence). Trimming took 7 bases from V and 1 from J, leaving 7 bases between them. The CDR3 loop reads CSVGRNTEAFF. For the CDR3, the DNA is TGCAGTGTAGGCAGGAACACTGAAGCTTTCTTT.

The chain joins TRBV25-1 to TRBJ2-1; 8 bases are a match to TRBD1. The germline V gene encodes CDR1 MGHDK and CDR2 SYGVNS. The V gene end was trimmed by 1 base and the J gene end by 3 bases; junction bases not matched to a gene: 5. The CDR3 length is 16 residues. In nucleotides, the CDR3 is TGTGCCAGCAGTGAATGGAGGACAGGGAACTACAATGAGCAGTTCTTC. Protein: CASSEWRTGNYNEQFF.

The chain is built from TRBV29-1 and TRBJ1-5; D unclear. The CDR3 is 14 amino acids. The V end lost 5 bases, the J end lost 0 bases, and 11 bases lay between the germline ends. Germline loops: CDR1 SQVTM, CDR2 ANQGSEA. CDR3 nucleotide sequence: TGCAGCGTTTTGTCAGGTAATAGCAATCAGCCCCAGCATTTT. Translated, it gives CSVLSGNSNQPQHF.

The rearrangement links TRBV5-1 to TRBJ1-2; D might be TRBD1 (5 bases). V lost 0 bases to trimming and J lost 3 bases, with 12 bases between them. CDR1 is SGHRS and CDR2 is YFSETQ in the germline V gene. CDR3 length: 15 residues. The CDR3 DNA reads TGCGCCAGCAGCTTGGTTATGGGGGGTGACTATGGCTACACCTTC. Protein: CASSLVMGGDYGYTF.

This clone was seen a single time. The chain is built from TRBV9 and TRBJ2-1, with 9 bases aligning to TRBD1. J was trimmed by 6 bases and V by 0 bases; bases with no gene match: 4. The CDR3 consists of 15 residues. Germline V gene lookup returns CDR1 SGDLS and CDR2 YYNGEE. The CDR3 loop is CASSVGGQGFNEQFF. Written as DNA, the CDR3 is TGTGCCAGCAGCGTAGGGGGACAGGGTTTCAATGAGCAGTTCTTC. The full variable domain, rest sourced from reference TRBV9 and TRBJ2-1, is DSGVTQTPKHLITATGQRVTLRCSPRSGDLSVYWYQQSLDQGLQFLIQYYNGEERAKGNILERFSAQQFPDLHSELNLSSLELGDSALYFCASSVGGQGFNEQFFGPGTRLTVL.